Included here is one TCR beta chain sequence, with context. CDR3 length: 15 amino acids. The ends lost 10 bases at V and 7 bases at J; junction bases unmatched: 11. The germline V gene has CDR1 PRHDT and CDR2 FYEKMQ (reference sequence). Per the original data handling: Amplification of reference gene primers was used by the study to estimate nucleated cell counts. Sequencing was performed with immunoSEQ multiplex PCR; in TCRdb, only in-frame clones are kept and a portion is missing. V, J and clone size are those of that table, while D and trimming were read from the DNA. The sample contains about 220,000 clones, around nine tenths of which appear only once. The sample comes from a study of blood T cell repertoires in COVID-19. Whole-study context: Collection of acute and convalescent COVID-19 samples took place in the United States, Italy and Spain.

Individuals aged 18 to 89 years were recruited from 24 US areas. The specimen was PBMCs or T cells enriched from blood (not recorded which). V is TRBV13 and J is TRBJ2-1; 12 bases match TRBD2. This sequence was found in a woman aged 50 to 60 with acute COVID-19. In DNA, the CDR3 is TGTGCCACATCCCAAGGACTAGCGGGGTTAAATGAGCAGTTCTTC. Residues: CATSQGLAGLNEQFF. Filled out from reference TRBV13 and TRBJ2-1, the complete variable domain reads AAGVIQSPRHLIKEKRETATLKCYPIPRHDTVYWYQQGPGQDPQFLISFYEKMQSDKGSIPDRFSAQQFSDYHSELNMSSLELGDSALYFCATSQGLAGLNEQFFGPGTRLTVL.